The clone carrying this T cell receptor beta chain was seen repeatedly, ten times or more. The sample is drawn from a study of T cells after posttransplantation cyclophosphamide. Profiled with immunoSEQ multiplex PCR; TCRdb holds only in-frame clones, not every one. This sample shows some 40,000 clones and no singletons; 2.5% rests with the ten largest. With 5 bases clipped from V and 3 bases from J, the junction kept 8 bases outside the gene matches. This CDR3 is built from 16 residues. Germline V lookup: CDR1 SEHNR, CDR2 FQNEAQ (reference sequence). The clonotype comes from a man aged 50-60 years in good health, CMV-negative, and a related stem cell transplant donor. The chain combines TRBV7-9 with TRBJ2-7; 12 nucleotides match TRBD2. Sequenced: PBMCs. CDR3 loop: CASSTRTSGVFYEQYF. DNA for the CDR3: TGTGCCAGCAGCACCCGGACTAGCGGGGTTTTCTACGAGCAGTACTTC.